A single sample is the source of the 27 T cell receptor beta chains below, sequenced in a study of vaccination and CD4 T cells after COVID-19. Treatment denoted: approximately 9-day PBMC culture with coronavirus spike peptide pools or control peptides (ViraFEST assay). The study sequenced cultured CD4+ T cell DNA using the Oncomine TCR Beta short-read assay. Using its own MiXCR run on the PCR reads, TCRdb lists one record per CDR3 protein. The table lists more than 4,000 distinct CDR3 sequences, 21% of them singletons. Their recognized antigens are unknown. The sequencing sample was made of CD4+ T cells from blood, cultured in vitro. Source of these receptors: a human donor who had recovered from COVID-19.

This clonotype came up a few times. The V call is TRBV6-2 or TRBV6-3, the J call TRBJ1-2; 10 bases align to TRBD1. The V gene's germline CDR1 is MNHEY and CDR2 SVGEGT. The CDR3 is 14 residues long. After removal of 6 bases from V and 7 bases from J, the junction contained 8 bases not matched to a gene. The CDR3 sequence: CASRGTGEIGGYTF. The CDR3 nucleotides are TGTGCCAGCAGGGGGACAGGGGAAATCGGTGGCTACACCTTC.

CDR3 DNA: TGCGCCAGCAGCTTAACGGGCTCCTACGAGCAGTACTTC. This translates into CASSLTGSYEQYF. This chain connects TRBV5-1 to TRBJ2-7; D not certain. Trimming stripped 2 bases from V and 0 bases from J, with 6 bases between. Germline V gene lookup returns CDR1 SGHRS and CDR2 YFSETQ. CDR3 length equals 13 residues.

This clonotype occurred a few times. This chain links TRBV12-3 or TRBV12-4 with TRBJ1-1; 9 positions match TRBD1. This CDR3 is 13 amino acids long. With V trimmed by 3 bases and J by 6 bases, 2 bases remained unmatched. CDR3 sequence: CASSLWDRAEAFF. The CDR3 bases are TGTGCCAGCAGTTTGTGGGACAGGGCTGAAGCTTTCTTT.

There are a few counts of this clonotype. The CDR3 DNA reads TGTGCCAGCAGCGGCGACAGGGGTGGTCAGCCCCAGCATTTT. Translating it yields CASSGDRGGQPQHF. The chain joins TRBV7-9 to TRBJ1-5; 8 bases map to TRBD1. Trimming at V came to 5 bases and at J to 6 bases, leaving 6 bases not matched to a gene. This CDR3 comprises 14 residues. Germline V CDR1 and CDR2: SEHNR, FQNEAQ (reference sequence).

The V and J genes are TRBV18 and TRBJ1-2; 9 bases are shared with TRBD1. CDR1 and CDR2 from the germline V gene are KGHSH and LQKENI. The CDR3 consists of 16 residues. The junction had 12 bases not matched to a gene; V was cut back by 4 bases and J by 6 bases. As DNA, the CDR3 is TGTGCCAGCTCACAAGGCCCCAGGACAGGGGTTGATGGCTACACCTTC. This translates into CASSQGPRTGVDGYTF. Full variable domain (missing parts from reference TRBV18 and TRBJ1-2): NAGVMQNPRHLVRRRGQEARLRCSPMKGHSHVYWYRQLPEEGLKFMVYLQKENIIDESGMPKERFSAEFPKEGPSILRIQQVVRGDSAAYFCASSQGPRTGVDGYTFGSGTRLTVV.

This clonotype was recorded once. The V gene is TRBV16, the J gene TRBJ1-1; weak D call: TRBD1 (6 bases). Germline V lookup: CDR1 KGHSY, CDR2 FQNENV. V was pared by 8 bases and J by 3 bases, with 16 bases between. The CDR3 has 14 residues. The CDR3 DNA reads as TGTGCCAGCCTGAAGCGGGGGGCTGACACTGAAGCTTTCTTT. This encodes CASLKRGADTEAFF.

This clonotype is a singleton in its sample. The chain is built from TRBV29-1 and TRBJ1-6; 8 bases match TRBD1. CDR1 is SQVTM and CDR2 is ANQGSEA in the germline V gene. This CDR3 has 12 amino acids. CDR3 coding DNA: TGCAGGGTTAGACAGGGGAATTCACCCCTCCACTTT. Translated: CRVRQGNSPLHF.

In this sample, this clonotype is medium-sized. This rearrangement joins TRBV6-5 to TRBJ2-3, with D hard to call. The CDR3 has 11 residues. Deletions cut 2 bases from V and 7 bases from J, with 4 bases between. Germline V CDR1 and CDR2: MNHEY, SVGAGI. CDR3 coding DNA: TGTGCCAGCAGTTACGGGAATACGCAGTATTTT. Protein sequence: CASSYGNTQYF.

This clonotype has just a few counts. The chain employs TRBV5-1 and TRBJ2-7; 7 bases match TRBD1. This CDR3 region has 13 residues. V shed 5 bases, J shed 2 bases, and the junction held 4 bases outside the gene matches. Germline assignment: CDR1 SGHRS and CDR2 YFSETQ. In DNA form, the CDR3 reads TGCGCCAGCAGGGGCAGGGGGACCTACGAGCAGTACTTC. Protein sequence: CASRGRGTYEQYF.

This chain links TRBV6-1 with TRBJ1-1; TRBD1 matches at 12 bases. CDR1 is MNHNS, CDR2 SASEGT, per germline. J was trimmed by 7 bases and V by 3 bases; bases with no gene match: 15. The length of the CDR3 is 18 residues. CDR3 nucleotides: TGTGCCAGCAGTGACCCGCGGCGGGGACAGGGGGCAATTGGTGAAGCTTTCTTT. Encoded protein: CASSDPRRGQGAIGEAFF.

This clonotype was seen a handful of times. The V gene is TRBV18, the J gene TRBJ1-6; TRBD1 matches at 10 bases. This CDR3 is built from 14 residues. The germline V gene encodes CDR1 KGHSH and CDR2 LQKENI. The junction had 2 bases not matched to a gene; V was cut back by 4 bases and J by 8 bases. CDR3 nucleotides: TGTGCCAGCTCACAGGGGACAGGGGATTCACCCCTCCACTTT. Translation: CASSQGTGDSPLHF.

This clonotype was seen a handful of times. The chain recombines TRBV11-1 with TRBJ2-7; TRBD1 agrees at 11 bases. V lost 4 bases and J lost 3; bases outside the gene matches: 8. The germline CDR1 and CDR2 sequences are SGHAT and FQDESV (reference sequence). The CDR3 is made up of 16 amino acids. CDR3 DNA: TGTGCCAGCAGCTCGAGGGGACAGGGGGAGGACTACGAGCAGTACTTC. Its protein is CASSSRGQGEDYEQYF.

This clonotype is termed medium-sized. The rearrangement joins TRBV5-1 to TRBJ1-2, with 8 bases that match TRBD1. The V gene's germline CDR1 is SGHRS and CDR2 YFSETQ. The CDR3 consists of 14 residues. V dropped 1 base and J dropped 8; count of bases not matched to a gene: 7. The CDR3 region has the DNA TGCGCCAGCAGCTTGACAGGGGGTGTTGAGGGCTACACCTTC. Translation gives CASSLTGGVEGYTF.

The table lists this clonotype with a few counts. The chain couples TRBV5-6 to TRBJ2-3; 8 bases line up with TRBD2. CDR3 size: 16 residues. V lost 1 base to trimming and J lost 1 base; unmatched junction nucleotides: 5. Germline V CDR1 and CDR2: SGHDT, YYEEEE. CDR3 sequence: CASSLFRGGGTDTQYF. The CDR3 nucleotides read TGTGCCAGCAGCTTGTTCCGGGGGGGAGGCACAGATACGCAGTATTTT.

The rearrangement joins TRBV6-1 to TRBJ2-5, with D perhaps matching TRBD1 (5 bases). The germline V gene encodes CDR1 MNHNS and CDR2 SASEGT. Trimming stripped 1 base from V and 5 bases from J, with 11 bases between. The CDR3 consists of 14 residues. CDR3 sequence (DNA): TGTGCCAGCAGTGAAGGGGGCTTGAGGGAGACCCAGTACTTC. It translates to CASSEGGLRETQYF.

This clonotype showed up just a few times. The CDR3 sequence: CASTTSAYNEQFF. DNA of the CDR3: TGTGCCAGCACAACTAGCGCCTACAATGAGCAGTTCTTC. This chain connects TRBV2 to TRBJ2-1; TRBD2 matches 7 bases. This CDR3 has 13 residues. V shed 7 bases and J 2 bases; nucleotides not matched to a gene: 2. CDR1 and CDR2 from the germline V gene are SNHLY and FYNNEI.

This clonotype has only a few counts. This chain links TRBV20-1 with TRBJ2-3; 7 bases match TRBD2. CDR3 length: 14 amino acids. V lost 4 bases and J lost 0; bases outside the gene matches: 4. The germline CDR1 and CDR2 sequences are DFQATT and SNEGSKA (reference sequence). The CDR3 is CSATKAGSTDTQYF. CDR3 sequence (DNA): TGCAGTGCTACAAAAGCGGGGAGCACAGATACGCAGTATTTT.

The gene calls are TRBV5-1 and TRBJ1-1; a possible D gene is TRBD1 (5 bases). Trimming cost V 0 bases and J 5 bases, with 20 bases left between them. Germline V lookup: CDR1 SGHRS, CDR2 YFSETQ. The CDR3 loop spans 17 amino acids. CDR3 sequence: CASSLGSRGPIVTEAFF. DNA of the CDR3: TGCGCCAGCAGCTTGGGTTCTAGGGGCCCCATTGTAACTGAAGCTTTCTTT.

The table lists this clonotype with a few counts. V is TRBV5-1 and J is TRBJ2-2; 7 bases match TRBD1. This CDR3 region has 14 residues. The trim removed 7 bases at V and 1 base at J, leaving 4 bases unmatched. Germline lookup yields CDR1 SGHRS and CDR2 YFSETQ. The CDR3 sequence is CASARQGNTGELFF. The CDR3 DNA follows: TGCGCCAGCGCTAGACAGGGGAACACCGGGGAGCTGTTTTTT.

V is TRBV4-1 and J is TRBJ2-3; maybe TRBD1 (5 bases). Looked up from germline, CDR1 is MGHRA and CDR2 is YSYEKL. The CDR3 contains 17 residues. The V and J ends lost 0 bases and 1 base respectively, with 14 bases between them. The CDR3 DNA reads TGCGCCAGCAGCCAAGATTTGGGGCAGTTCGGCACAGATACGCAGTATTTT. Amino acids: CASSQDLGQFGTDTQYF.

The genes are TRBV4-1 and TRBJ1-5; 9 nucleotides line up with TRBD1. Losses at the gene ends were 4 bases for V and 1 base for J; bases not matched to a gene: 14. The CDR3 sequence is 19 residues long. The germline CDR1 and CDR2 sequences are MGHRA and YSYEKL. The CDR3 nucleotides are TGCGCCAGCAGCCCCCTCCTTAGGACAGGGGAGGGCAGCAATCAGCCCCAGCATTTT. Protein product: CASSPLLRTGEGSNQPQHF.

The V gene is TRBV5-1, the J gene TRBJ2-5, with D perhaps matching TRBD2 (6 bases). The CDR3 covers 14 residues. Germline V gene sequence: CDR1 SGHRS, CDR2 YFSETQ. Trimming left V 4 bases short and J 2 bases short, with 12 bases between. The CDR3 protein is CASSPEGTQETQYF. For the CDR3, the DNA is TGCGCCAGCAGCCCAGAAGGGACTCAAGAGACCCAGTACTTC.

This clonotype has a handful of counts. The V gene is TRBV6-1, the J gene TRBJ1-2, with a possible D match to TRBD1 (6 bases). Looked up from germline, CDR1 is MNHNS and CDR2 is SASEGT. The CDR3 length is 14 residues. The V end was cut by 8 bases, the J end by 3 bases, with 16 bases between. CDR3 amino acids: CASSLGGQDYGYTF. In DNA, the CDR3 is TGTGCCAGCTCCCTGGGGGGGCAGGACTATGGCTACACCTTC.

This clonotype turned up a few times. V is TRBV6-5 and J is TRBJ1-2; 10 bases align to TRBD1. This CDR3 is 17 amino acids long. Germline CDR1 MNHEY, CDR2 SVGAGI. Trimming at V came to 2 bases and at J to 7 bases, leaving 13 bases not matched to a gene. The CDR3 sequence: CASSYAGTGVRSAGYTF. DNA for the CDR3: TGTGCCAGCAGTTACGCCGGGACAGGGGTTAGAAGTGCTGGCTACACCTTC.

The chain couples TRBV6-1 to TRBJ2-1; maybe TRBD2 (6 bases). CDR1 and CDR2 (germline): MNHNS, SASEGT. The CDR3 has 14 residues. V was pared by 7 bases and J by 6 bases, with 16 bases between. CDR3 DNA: TGTGCCAGCATCGACGGCGGGGCCATCAATGAGCAGTTCTTC. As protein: CASIDGGAINEQFF.

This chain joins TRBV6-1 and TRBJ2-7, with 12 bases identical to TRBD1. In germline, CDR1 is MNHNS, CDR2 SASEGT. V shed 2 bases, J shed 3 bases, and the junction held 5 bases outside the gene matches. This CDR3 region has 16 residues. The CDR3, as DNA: TGTGCCAGCAGTGAAATGGGGACAGGGGGCAGCTACGAGCAGTACTTC. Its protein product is CASSEMGTGGSYEQYF.

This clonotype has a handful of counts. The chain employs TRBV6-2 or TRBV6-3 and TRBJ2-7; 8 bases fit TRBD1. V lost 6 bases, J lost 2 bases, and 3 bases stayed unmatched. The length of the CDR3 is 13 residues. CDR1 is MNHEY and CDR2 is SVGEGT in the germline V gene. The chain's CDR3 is CASRMTGAYEQYF. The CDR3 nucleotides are TGTGCCAGCAGGATGACAGGGGCCTACGAGCAGTACTTC.